A selection of T cell receptor beta chains follows, all from one sample in a study of beta chain features in type 1 diabetes. Some clones are missing from TCRdb's copy, which holds only in-frame ones; the method was immunoSEQ multiplex PCR. The sample shows 200,000 to 250,000 clones, roughly two thirds of them seen only once. Sequencing was done on a sample of naive CD4+ T cells from blood. Every receptor here comes from a young man in good health. CDR3s include the opening cysteine and the closing phenylalanine or tryptophan. D genes are given only for firm matches. Where a row states a size, it is once, few, many or the class of an expanded clone; other rows omit it.

j_gene | abundance | v_gene | d_gene | len | CDR3aa | CDR3nt
TRBJ2-2 | few | TRBV29-1 | NA | 13 | CSVEPSNTGELFF | TGCAGCGTTGAGCCATCAAACACCGGGGAGCTGTTTTTT
TRBJ2-1 | NA | TRBV30 | NA | 15 | CASTGSGSSYNEQFF | TGTGCCTCTACAGGGTCGGGAAGCTCCTACAATGAGCAGTTCTTC
TRBJ2-1 | once | TRBV30 | TRBD2 | 14 | CAWSGGSGRDEQFF | TGTGCCTGGAGTGGGGGGAGCGGGAGGGATGAGCAGTTCTTC
TRBJ2-5 | NA | TRBV15 | NA | 15 | CATSRVASLGETQYF | TGTGCCACCAGCAGAGTAGCCTCGTTAGGAGAGACCCAGTACTTC
TRBJ2-1 | NA | TRBV7-2 | TRBD2 | 15 | CASSASGGRNNEQFF | TGTGCCAGCAGCGCGAGCGGGGGCCGAAACAATGAGCAGTTCTTC
TRBJ2-3 | NA | TRBV30 | TRBD1 | 14 | CAWDLDRDRYTQYF | TGTGCCTGGGATCTCGACAGGGATAGGTATACGCAGTATTTT
TRBJ2-6 | NA | TRBV5-1 | TRBD1 | 15 | CASSEGTGAANVLTF | TGCGCCAGCAGCGAGGGGACAGGGGCAGCCAACGTCCTGACTTTC
TRBJ1-1 | NA | TRBV13 | TRBD1 | 15 | CASSRPGQMNTEAFF | TGTGCCAGCAGTCGCCCGGGACAGATGAACACTGAAGCTTTCTTT
TRBJ1-1 | NA | TRBV25-1 | NA | 11 | CAGRRNTEAFF | TGTGCCGGCAGACGGAACACTGAAGCTTTCTTT
TRBJ2-1 | few | TRBV29-1 | TRBD1 | 13 | CSVGTGTYNEQFF | TGCAGCGTAGGGACAGGCACGTACAATGAGCAGTTCTTC
TRBJ1-6 | NA | TRBV25-1 | NA | 15 | CASSESTGENSPLHF | TGTGCCAGCAGTGAAAGCACAGGAGAAAATTCACCCCTCCACTTT
TRBJ2-1 | NA | TRBV30 | TRBD1 | 14 | CAWRPGTGWLEQFF | TGTGCCTGGAGGCCCGGGACAGGGTGGCTAGAGCAGTTCTTC
TRBJ2-1 | NA | TRBV5-1 | NA | 15 | CASSLDSGTYNEQFF | TGCGCCAGCAGCTTGGACAGTGGGACCTACAATGAGCAGTTCTTC
TRBJ2-6 | NA | TRBV28 | NA | 15 | CASRGLSSGANVLTF | TGTGCCAGCAGAGGGTTGAGCTCTGGGGCCAACGTCCTGACTTTC
TRBJ2-7 | NA | TRBV9 | NA | 16 | CASSLRPGMGVDEQYF | TGTGCCAGCAGCCTCCGGCCGGGAATGGGCGTGGACGAGCAGTACTTC
TRBJ2-7 | once | TRBV25-1 | NA | 15 | CASSERGTLSYEQYF | TGTGCCAGCAGCGAGAGGGGCACGCTCTCCTACGAGCAGTACTTC